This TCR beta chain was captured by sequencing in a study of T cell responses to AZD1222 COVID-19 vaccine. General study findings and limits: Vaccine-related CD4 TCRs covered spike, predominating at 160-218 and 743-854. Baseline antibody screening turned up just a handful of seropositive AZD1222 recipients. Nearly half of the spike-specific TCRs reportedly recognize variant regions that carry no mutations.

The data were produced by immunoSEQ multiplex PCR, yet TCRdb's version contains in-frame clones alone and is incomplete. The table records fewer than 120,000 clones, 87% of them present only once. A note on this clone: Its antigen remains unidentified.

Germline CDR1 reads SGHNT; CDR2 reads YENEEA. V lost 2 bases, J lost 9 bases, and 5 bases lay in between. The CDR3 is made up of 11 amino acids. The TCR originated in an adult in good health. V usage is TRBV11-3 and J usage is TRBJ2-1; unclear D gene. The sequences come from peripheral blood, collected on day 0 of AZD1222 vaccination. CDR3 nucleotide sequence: TGTGCCAGCAGCTTAAGTACTGAGCAGTTCTTC. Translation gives CASSLSTEQFF.